This T cell receptor beta chain was observed in a study of T-cell reconstitution after alpha-beta-depleted transplantation in children. CDR3 length equals 13 residues. Germline-derived CDR1 and CDR2 are MNHNY and SVGAGI (reference sequence). The germline V and J ends were trimmed by 6 bases and 3 bases, with 10 bases remaining between them. In its sample, this clonotype was seen a few times. Library preparation (for TCRbeta) was performed with unique molecular identifiers. MiXCR was run by TCRdb on the PCR reads, yielding one entry per CDR3 protein. Among around 500,000 distinct CDR3 sequences listed, about 12% were seen once.

The chain carries TRBV6-6 and TRBJ2-3; tentatively, D is TRBD1 (6 bases). The TCR comes from a human donor who donated a stem cell graft to a child with combined immunodeficiency. Sequencing used PBMCs from the stem cell graft donor, obtained from the stem cell graft. The CDR3 region has the DNA TGTGCCAGCAGCAGGGACATAACAGATACGCAGTATTTT. This translates into CASSRDITDTQYF.